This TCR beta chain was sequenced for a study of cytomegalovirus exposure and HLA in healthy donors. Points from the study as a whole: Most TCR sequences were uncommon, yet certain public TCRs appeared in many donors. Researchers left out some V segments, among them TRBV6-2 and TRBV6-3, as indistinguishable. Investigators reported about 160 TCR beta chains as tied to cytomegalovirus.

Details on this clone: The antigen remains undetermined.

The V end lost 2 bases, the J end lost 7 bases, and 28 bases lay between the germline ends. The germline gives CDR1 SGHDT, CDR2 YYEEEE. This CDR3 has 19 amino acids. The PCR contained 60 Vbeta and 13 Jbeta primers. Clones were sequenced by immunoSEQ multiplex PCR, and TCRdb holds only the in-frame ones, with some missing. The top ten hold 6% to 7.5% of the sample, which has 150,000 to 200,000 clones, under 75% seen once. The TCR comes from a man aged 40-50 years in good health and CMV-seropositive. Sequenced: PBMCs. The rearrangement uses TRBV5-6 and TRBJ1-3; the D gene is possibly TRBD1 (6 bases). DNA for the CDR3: TGTGCCAGCAGCTTCTATGCCCCATATAAGGGTCCGGGGGGCAACACCATATATTTT. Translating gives CASSFYAPYKGPGGNTIYF.